Sequencing of this TCR beta chain was carried out in a study of T cell changes during pregnancy in multiple sclerosis. Sequencing used immunoSEQ multiplex PCR; TCRdb keeps in-frame clones, though not all of them. This repertoire shows fewer than 40,000 clones, approximately 86% found once; its top ten account for roughly 9.7%. Germline V gene data show CDR1 as SGDLS and CDR2 as YYNGEE. Trimming removed 0 bases at V and 3 bases at J, with 9 bases between. The CDR3 is made up of 14 amino acids. Source: CD8+ T cells from peripheral blood mononuclear cells, taken in the first trimester of pregnancy. This chain links TRBV9 with TRBJ1-1; TRBD1 might be the D (6 bases). The sequence was collected from a female donor with multiple sclerosis, enrolled in a pregnancy study. Here the CDR3 DNA reads TGTGCCAGCAGCGTAGGACAGGCTGACACTGAAGCTTTCTTT. Translating gives CASSVGQADTEAFF.